The source of this T cell receptor beta chain is a study of blood T cell repertoires in COVID-19. The wider study: The samples span acute and convalescent COVID-19 from the United States, Italy and Spain. Sample material is recorded as cDNA or gDNA derived from T cells, B-cell-depleted T cells, or PBMCs.

As processed by the authors: By means of reference gene primer amplification, nucleated cell counts were estimated. Sequencing was performed with immunoSEQ multiplex PCR; in TCRdb, only in-frame clones are kept and a portion is missing. The DNA gave D and trimming, while V, J and clone size come from that table. The sample contains under 90,000 clones, 80% of which appear only once. A single count supports this clone. Germline CDR1 and CDR2: KGHSH and LQKENI. The J segment lost 8 bases and the V segment lost 0 bases, leaving 1 base of the junction unmatched. The CDR3 covers 15 residues. What was sequenced was peripheral blood. The source is a woman aged 80 or over with active or convalescent COVID-19. The rearrangement uses TRBV18 and TRBJ2-1, with 13 bases that match TRBD2. The CDR3 spells CASSPPGLAGDEQFF. CDR3 nucleotide sequence: TGTGCCAGCTCACCACCTGGACTAGCGGGGGATGAGCAGTTCTTC.